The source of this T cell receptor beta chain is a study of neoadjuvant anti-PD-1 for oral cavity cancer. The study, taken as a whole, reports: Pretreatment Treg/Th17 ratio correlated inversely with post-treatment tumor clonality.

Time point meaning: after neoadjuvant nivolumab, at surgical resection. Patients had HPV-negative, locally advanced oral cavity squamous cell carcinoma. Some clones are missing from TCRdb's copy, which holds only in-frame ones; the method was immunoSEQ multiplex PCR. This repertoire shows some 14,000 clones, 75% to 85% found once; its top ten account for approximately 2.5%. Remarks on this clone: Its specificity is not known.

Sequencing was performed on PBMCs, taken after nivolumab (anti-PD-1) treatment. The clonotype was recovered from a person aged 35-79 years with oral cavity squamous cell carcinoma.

CDR3 sequence (DNA): TGTGCCAGCAGTTATGGCCAGGGGAGCGGCGAGCAGTACTTC. It encodes CASSYGQGSGEQYF. V and J are TRBV6-5 and TRBJ2-7, with a tentative D call TRBD1 (6 bases). CDR1 and CDR2 from the germline V gene are MNHEY and SVGAGI. CDR3 length: 14 amino acids. Trimming shortened V by 3 bases and J by 6 bases, and 15 bases separated the two germline ends.